This record looks at one TCR beta chain sequence and its context. The antigen is undetermined. This entry is derived from a study of shared clonotypes between healthy human individuals. Whole-study results and caveats: Donor scarcity curtailed the genetic and exposure-history diversity represented herein. Researchers sampled only blood; tissue repertoires likely differ.

The authors ran the assay at deep level. In the source study's methods: ImmunoSEQ junction-only sequences lacked quality scores, so their filtering differed. TCRdb keeps only in-frame clones here, not all; method: immunoSEQ multiplex PCR. V and J calls plus clone size are reproduced from that table; the DNA served to infer D and trimming. This sample has some 500,000 clones; 75% to 80% occur once, and the top ten carry 9.5% to 15%. CDR1 and CDR2 from the germline V gene are SGDLS and YYNGEE. Trimming stripped 0 bases from V and 5 bases from J, with 14 bases between. This CDR3 has 15 amino acids. Specimen: PBMCs. The chain combines TRBV9 with TRBJ2-5; D not certain. This clonotype originated in a middle-aged woman in good health. Some clones in this sample may be carry-over from other donors' samples. CDR3 amino acids: CASSVGGSPWETQYF. As DNA, the CDR3 is TGTGCCAGCAGCGTAGGTGGCTCCCCCTGGGAGACCCAGTACTTC. Supplemented by reference TRBV9 and TRBJ2-5, the full variable domain reads DSGVTQTPKHLITATGQRVTLRCSPRSGDLSVYWYQQSLDQGLQFLIQYYNGEERAKGNILERFSAQQFPDLHSELNLSSLELGDSALYFCASSVGGSPWETQYFGPGTRLLVL.